Below, 8 T cell receptor beta chains from the same sample are listed, as sequenced in a study of PD-L1 blockade in urothelial cancer. Assay used: immunoSEQ multiplex PCR; TCRdb lists only in-frame clones, some missing. The profile shows approximately 18,000 clones, 75% to 90% of them singletons. Described time point: pretreatment peripheral blood. The specimen was PBMCs, collected around atezolizumab (anti-PD-L1) treatment. All receptors come from a man between 65 and 80 years old with urothelial cancer.

The J gene is TRBJ2-7, the V gene TRBV18; TRBD1 matches 8 bases. The CDR3 sequence is 14 residues long. Germline CDR1 KGHSH, CDR2 LQKENI. V gave up 5 bases and J gave up 6 bases; unmatched junction bases: 9. The CDR3 reads CASSSGQGALEQYF. CDR3 in DNA: TGTGCCAGCTCATCCGGACAGGGTGCCCTCGAGCAGTACTTC.

The chain employs TRBV18 and TRBJ2-7; maybe TRBD1 (6 bases). V was shortened by 3 bases and J by 1 base, with 10 bases between the two germline ends. The CDR3 is 14 residues long. CDR1 and CDR2 from the germline V gene are KGHSH and LQKENI. The CDR3 region is CASSPRDTSYEQYF. The CDR3 nucleotides read TGTGCCAGCTCACCCCGGGACACTTCCTACGAGCAGTACTTC.

This clone was seen only once. This chain joins TRBV7-9 and TRBJ2-1, with 10 bases lining up with TRBD2. Germline CDR1 is SEHNR and CDR2 is FQNEAQ (reference sequence). The trim removed 8 bases at V and 1 base at J, leaving 8 bases unmatched. The CDR3 spans 16 residues. CDR3 sequence: CASLLAGRRSYNEQFF. In nucleotides, the CDR3 is TGTGCCAGCTTACTAGCGGGGAGGAGATCCTACAATGAGCAGTTCTTC.

J is TRBJ2-3 and V is TRBV5-1, with D possibly TRBD1 on 5 matching bases. CDR3 length: 17 amino acids. The V and J ends lost 4 bases and 2 bases respectively, with 20 bases between them. Looked up from germline, CDR1 is SGHRS and CDR2 is YFSETQ. In nucleotides, the CDR3 is TGCGCCAGCAGCATTGCCAGGACATTCTTGGACACAGATACGCAGTATTTT. Amino acid sequence: CASSIARTFLDTDTQYF.

The chain links TRBV7-2 to TRBJ2-1; D is unclear. Germline assignment: CDR1 SGHTA and CDR2 FQGNSA. The CDR3 runs 16 residues. The V end was cut by 3 bases, the J end by 1 base, with 13 bases between. The CDR3 bases are TGTGCCAGCAGCTTCTCCGCCCAGGAATCCTACAATGAGCAGTTCTTC. The encoded protein is CASSFSAQESYNEQFF.

The chain joins TRBV27 to TRBJ2-1; 9 positions match TRBD2. The germline V gene has CDR1 MNHEY and CDR2 SMNVEV (reference sequence). The V segment lost 5 bases and the J segment 4 bases; nucleotides outside the gene matches: 6. This CDR3 region has 15 residues. The CDR3 nucleotides read TGTGCCAGCAGTCCGGCTAGCGGGGATTACAATGAGCAGTTCTTC. Protein product: CASSPASGDYNEQFF.

The V and J genes are TRBV2 and TRBJ2-3; perhaps TRBD2 as D (7 bases). The germline CDR1 and CDR2 sequences are SNHLY and FYNNEI. V dropped 8 bases and J dropped 5 bases, with 23 bases sitting between them. This CDR3 contains 16 residues. CDR3 amino acids: CASSWRGGPNGDTQYF. CDR3 coding DNA: TGTGCCAGCTCCTGGAGGGGGGGCCCGAATGGAGATACGCAGTATTTT.

This clone was counted a single time. The chain joins TRBV5-6 to TRBJ2-5; possibly TRBD1 for D (6 bases). This CDR3 is built from 14 residues. Trimming cost V 3 bases and J 1 base, with 10 bases left between them. The germline V gene has CDR1 SGHDT and CDR2 YYEEEE. In DNA form, the CDR3 reads TGTGCCAGCAGCTCGGACAGTTTCCAAGAGACCCAGTACTTC. Translation gives CASSSDSFQETQYF.